This T cell receptor (beta chain) was captured by sequencing in a study of blood T cells in healthy people across ages. Remarks on this clonotype: Its antigen is not known.

General study findings and limits: Higher diversity, along with more naive CD4+ cells, distinguished long-lived donors from aged donors. Conclusively comparing naive with antigen-experienced cells was impossible with unsorted PBMCs.

Trimming removed 0 bases at V and 2 bases at J, with 12 bases between. CDR1 and CDR2 (germline): SGHRS, YFSETQ. The CDR3 length is 16 residues. Primers used in a second PCR of roughly 6 to 12 cycles were a sample-barcoded 5' primer and a J-beta primer mix. TCRdb itself ran the 5' RACE reads through MiXCR, one entry per CDR3 protein. The table lists 550,000 to 750,000 distinct CDR3 sequences, 20% to 25% of them singletons. The J gene is TRBJ1-5, the V gene TRBV5-1, with D possibly matching TRBD1 (6 bases). The TCR originated in a man aged 70 or older in good health. The specimen sequenced was blood. The CDR3 bases are TGCGCCAGCAGCTTGGAGGCAGGGGATCGCAATCAGCCCCAGCATTTT. Protein product: CASSLEAGDRNQPQHF.